This T cell receptor (beta chain) was obtained from a study of cytomegalovirus exposure and HLA in healthy donors. General study points: Most of the TCR beta V segments (in an earlier analysis) were productive either about 87% or about 30% of the time. The dataset shows that most TCR sequences were rare, while some public TCRs occurred in many donors. Later on, an analysis showed TCR association rates differing by HLA locus, with DRB1 the most and HLA-C the fewest. A few of the chains that were CMV-associated were confirmed in vitro to be specific for CMV antigens.

60 Vbeta and 13 Jbeta primers were used in PCR. Sequenced by immunoSEQ multiplex PCR; TCRdb stores in-frame clones only, minus some. Altogether 120,000 or so clones are present, approximately 79% being singletons, with the ten largest covering 3% to 4.5%. CDR1 and CDR2 from the germline V gene are MNHNS and SASEGT. This CDR3 region has 14 residues. V was pared by 11 bases and J by 0 bases, with 14 bases between. This clone has just a few counts. Antigen unknown. What was sequenced was PBMCs. The rearrangement links TRBV6-1 to TRBJ1-3; D is undetermined. The clonotype was recovered from a man aged 25-45 years in good health and CMV-seronegative. CDR3 nucleotide sequence: TGTGCCGGCGCATTTCAGGTCTCTGGAAACACCATATATTTT. Residues: CAGAFQVSGNTIYF.